This T cell receptor beta chain was sequenced in a study of PD-L1 blockade in urothelial cancer listed by TCRdb under 2017. With regard to the full study: Therapy was started at some point between 2014 and 2016 for all patients, and atezolizumab 1,200 mg was administered intravenously every 3 weeks. About 90% of the roughly 29 patients were males with bladder-origin urothelial cancer, and about 65% of the roughly 30 reported a prior smoking history. An ECOG performance status of 0 or 1 was recorded for the patients, and 0 to 3 prior chemotherapy regimens had been received by the patients. Blood samples were analyzed at 3 weeks after treatment start (second dose) and at 6 weeks after treatment start. Blood samples gave median yields of approximately 130,000 T cells and 82,636 unique TCRs, along with a median clonality of about 0.084. An exploratory multi-omic analysis was conducted of the somatic, immune and clinical correlates of response to PD-L1 blockade with atezolizumab in urothelial cancer. Pretreatment tumor samples, along with matched peripheral blood collected serially before and after atezolizumab treatment, underwent TCR sequencing. Progression-free survival longer than 6 months counted as durable clinical benefit, and TCR features were additionally tested against both progression-free and overall survival. In the same patients, pretreatment tumors underwent whole exome sequencing and RNA sequencing in addition to TCR sequencing. Roughly ten patients achieved durable clinical benefit and around 19 did not. Just over 28 patients had pretreatment blood TCR-seq, some 25 had at least one posttreatment blood collection, and some 25 had tumor TCR-seq.

The study at large found these results: Among patients with durable benefit, tumor-associated TCR clones showed greater expansion in peripheral blood 3 weeks after treatment started (n ≈ 24, p = 0.022). A pretreatment peripheral blood TCR clonality below the median was linked to improved progression-free and overall survival. Because the sample size was small (n of about 30) and many exploratory analyses were performed, the results are intended to be hypothesis-generating.

Each PCR received spiked-in synthetic TCR analog templates so that absolute template abundance could be estimated from read counts. TCRbeta CDR3 regions were amplified from genomic DNA with bias-controlled V and J gene primers using the immunoSEQ assay. Sequencing of rearranged TCRbeta segments was done at approximately 20X coverage. The published analysis was carried out like this. Clustering was used to correct sequencing errors, and CDR3s were annotated against IMGT so that V, D and J genes could be assigned. Downstream analyses used only productive TCRbeta rearrangements, leaving out any out-of-frame or stop-codon sequences. Clonality was computed as one minus Shannon entropy normalized by the log of the number of unique productive sequences. Fisher's exact test with Benjamini-Hochberg correction, at a threshold of adjusted p below 0.01, was used to find clones that differed between time points or between blood and tumor. Held by TCRdb, this immuneACCESS table contains in-frame sequences only and omits some clones. Under half of the omission traces to an unresolved V gene where checked; the cause of the rest is unknown. For V, J and clone size, that table is used; D and trimming come from the DNA. The sample table holds tens of thousands of clones, of which about 79% were seen once. Around 30% of the sample is held by the ten biggest clonotypes.

The cohort included under 35 patients with locally advanced or metastatic urothelial carcinoma who were treated at Memorial Sloan Kettering on a trial protocol. Peripheral blood mononuclear cells were collected from each patient pretreatment and during treatment, giving between 1 and 8 total time points per patient. The Qiagen DNeasy Blood extraction kit was used to purify genomic DNA from total PBMCs and tumor samples. PBMCs were collected pretreatment and during treatment, and were isolated and stored as previously described. According to the germline V gene (reference sequence), CDR1 reads GTSNPN and CDR2 reads SVGIG. The CDR3, cysteine through phenylalanine, is 12 amino acids long. Only CDR3 DNA remains: 36 bases, in frame from the first base. Trimming removed 1 base from V and 8 bases from J, leaving 11 bases between the germline ends. As to this clone: The antigen it binds to is not known. No much larger clone is present one base from it, and per-base qualities are unavailable.

This specimen consisted of PBMCs, obtained around atezolizumab (anti-PD-L1) treatment. The TCR was taken from a man in his sixties with urothelial cancer. The chain is assembled from TRBV30 and TRBJ1-1; a confident D gene designation cannot be given. The DNA sequence is as follows: TGTGCCTGGAGTGAGAGGGCTGGGGAAGCTTTCTTT. It encodes CAWSERAGEAFF.